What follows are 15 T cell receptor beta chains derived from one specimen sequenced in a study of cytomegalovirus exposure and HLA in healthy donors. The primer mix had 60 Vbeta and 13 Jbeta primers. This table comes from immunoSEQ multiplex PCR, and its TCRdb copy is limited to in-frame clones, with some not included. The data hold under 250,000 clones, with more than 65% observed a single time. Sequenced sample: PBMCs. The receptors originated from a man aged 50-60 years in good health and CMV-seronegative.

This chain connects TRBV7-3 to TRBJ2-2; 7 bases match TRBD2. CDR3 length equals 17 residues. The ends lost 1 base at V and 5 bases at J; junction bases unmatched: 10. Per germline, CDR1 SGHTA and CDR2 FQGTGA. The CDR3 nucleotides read TGTGCCAGCAGCTTAATCCCGAGCGGGAAGAGAACCGGGGAGCTGTTTTTT. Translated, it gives CASSLIPSGKRTGELFF.

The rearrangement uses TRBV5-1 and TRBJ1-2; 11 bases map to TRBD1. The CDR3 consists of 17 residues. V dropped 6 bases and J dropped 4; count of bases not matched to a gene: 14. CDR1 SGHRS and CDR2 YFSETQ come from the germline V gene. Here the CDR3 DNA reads TGCGCCAGCACGCCGGGGACAGGGGGTAGCGTTCTCTATGGCTACACCTTC. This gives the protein CASTPGTGGSVLYGYTF.

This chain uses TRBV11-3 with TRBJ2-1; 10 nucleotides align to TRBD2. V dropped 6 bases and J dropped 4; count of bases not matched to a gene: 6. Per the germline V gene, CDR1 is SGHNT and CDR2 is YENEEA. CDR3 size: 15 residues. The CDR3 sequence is CASSPGTSAYNEQFF. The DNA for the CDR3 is TGTGCCAGCAGTCCCGGGACTAGCGCGTACAATGAGCAGTTCTTC.

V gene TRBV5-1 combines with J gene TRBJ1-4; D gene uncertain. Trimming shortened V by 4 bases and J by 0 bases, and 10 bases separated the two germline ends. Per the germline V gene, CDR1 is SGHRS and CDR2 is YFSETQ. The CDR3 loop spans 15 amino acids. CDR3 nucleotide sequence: TGCGCCAGCAGCAGGGAGTCCGCAACTAATGAAAAACTGTTTTTT. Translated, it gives CASSRESATNEKLFF.

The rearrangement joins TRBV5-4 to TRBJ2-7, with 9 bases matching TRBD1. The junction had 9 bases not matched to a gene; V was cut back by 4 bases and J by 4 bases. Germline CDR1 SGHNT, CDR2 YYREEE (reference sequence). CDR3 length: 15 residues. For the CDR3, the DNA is TGTGCCAGCAGCCAAACCGGGACAGGGCGATACGAGCAGTACTTC. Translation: CASSQTGTGRYEQYF.

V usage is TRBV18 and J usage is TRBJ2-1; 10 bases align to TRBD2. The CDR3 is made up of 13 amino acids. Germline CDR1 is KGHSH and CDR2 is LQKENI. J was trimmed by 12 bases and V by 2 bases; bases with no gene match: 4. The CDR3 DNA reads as TGTGCCAGCTCACCAGGACTAGCGGAGATGCAGTTCTTC. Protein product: CASSPGLAEMQFF.

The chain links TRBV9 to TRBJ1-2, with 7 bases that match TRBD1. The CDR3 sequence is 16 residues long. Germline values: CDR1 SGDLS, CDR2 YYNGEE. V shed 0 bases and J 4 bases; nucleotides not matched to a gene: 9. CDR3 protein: CASSVAGPTGAYGYTF. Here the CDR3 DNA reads TGTGCCAGCAGCGTAGCTGGACCAACAGGGGCCTATGGCTACACCTTC.

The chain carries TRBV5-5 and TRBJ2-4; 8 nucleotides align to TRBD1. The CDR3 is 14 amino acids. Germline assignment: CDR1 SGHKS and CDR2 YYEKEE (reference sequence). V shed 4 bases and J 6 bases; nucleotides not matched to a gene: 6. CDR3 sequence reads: CASSVGQGGNIQYF. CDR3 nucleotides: TGTGCCAGCAGCGTAGGACAGGGTGGAAACATTCAGTACTTC. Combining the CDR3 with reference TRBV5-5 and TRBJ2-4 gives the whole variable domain DAGVTQSPTHLIKTRGQQVTLRCSPISGHKSVSWYQQVLGQGPQFIFQYYEKEERGRGNFPDRFSARQFPNYSSELNVNALLLGDSALYLCASSVGQGGNIQYFGAGTRLSVL.

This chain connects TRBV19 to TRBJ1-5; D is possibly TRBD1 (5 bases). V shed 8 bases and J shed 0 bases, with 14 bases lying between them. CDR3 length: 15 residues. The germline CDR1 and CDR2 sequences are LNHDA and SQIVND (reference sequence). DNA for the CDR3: TGTGCCAGTTCGCCTGGGACTGCTAGCAATCAGCCCCAGCATTTT. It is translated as CASSPGTASNQPQHF.

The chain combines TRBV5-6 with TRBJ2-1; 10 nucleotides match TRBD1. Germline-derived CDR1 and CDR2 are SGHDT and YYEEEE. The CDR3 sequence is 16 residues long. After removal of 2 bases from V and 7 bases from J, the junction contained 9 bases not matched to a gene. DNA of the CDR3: TGTGCCAGCAGCTTTTACCGGGACAGGGGTAGTAATGAGCAGTTCTTC. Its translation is CASSFYRDRGSNEQFF.

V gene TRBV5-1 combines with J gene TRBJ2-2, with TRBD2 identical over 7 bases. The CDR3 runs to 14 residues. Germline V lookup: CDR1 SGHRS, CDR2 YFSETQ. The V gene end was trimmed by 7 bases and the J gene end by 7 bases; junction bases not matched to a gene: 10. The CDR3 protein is CASGLGPENGELFF. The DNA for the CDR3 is TGCGCCAGCGGACTAGGCCCGGAGAACGGGGAGCTGTTTTTT.

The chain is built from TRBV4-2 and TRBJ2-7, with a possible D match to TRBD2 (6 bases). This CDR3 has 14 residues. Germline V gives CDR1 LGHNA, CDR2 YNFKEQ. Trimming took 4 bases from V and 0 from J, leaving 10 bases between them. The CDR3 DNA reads TGTGCCAGCAGCCCAGGGACTGCCTCCTACGAGCAGTACTTC. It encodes CASSPGTASYEQYF.

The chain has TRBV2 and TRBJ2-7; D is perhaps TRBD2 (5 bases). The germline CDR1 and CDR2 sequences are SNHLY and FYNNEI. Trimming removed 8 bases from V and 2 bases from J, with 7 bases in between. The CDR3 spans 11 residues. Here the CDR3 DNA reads TGTGCCAGCTCGGAGGCCTACGAGCAGTACTTC. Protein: CASSEAYEQYF.

The CDR3 DNA follows: TGCGCCAGCAGTAAGGACAGAGGGAGCAATCAGCCCCAGCATTTT. Translated, it gives CASSKDRGSNQPQHF. The V call is TRBV10-2, the J call TRBJ1-5, with D tentatively TRBD1 (6 bases). The V and J ends lost 5 bases and 1 base respectively, with 12 bases between them. Germline V gene lookup returns CDR1 WSHSY and CDR2 SAAADI. This CDR3 region has 15 residues.

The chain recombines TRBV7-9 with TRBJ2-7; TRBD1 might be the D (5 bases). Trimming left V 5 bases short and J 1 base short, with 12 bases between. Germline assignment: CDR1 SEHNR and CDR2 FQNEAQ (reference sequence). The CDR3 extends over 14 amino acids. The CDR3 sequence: CASSTLDRSYEQYF. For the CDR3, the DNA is TGTGCCAGCAGCACATTAGACAGATCCTACGAGCAGTACTTC.